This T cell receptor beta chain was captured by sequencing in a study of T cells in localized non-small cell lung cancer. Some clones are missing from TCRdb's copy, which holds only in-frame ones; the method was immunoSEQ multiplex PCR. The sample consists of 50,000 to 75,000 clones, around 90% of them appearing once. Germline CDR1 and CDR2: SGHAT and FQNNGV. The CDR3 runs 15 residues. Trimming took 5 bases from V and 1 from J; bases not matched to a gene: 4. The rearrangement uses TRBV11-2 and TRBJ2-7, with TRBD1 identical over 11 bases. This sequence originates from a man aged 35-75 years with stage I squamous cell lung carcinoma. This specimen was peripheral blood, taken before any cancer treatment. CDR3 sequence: CASSPGTGGSYEQYF. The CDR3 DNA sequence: TGTGCCAGCAGCCCTGGGACAGGGGGATCCTACGAGCAGTACTTC.